Following are 30 T cell receptor beta chains from one sample sequenced in a study of PD-L1 blockade in urothelial cancer. Assay: immunoSEQ multiplex PCR; the TCRdb copy retains only in-frame clones and omits some. Of some 22,000 clones in the sample, around 87% were seen once. Source: PBMCs, taken around atezolizumab (anti-PD-L1) treatment. All receptors come from a woman aged 60-70 years with urothelial cancer.

This chain connects TRBV28 to TRBJ2-1, with TRBD2 matching over 10 bases. The germline V gene has CDR1 MDHEN and CDR2 SYDVKM. The CDR3 has 17 amino acids. V shed 4 bases and J 1 base; nucleotides not matched to a gene: 7. CDR3 DNA sequence: TGTGCCAGCAGTTCGATTACTAGCGGGGCATCCTACAATGAGCAGTTCTTC. This gives the protein CASSSITSGASYNEQFF.

The chain is built from TRBV9 and TRBJ2-7, with TRBD1 identical over 8 bases. With V trimmed by 3 bases and J by 5 bases, 7 bases remained unmatched. Looked up from germline, CDR1 is SGDLS and CDR2 is YYNGEE. CDR3 size: 14 residues. CDR3: CASSATTGENEQYF. The DNA for the CDR3 is TGTGCCAGCAGCGCCACGACAGGGGAGAACGAGCAGTACTTC.

The rearrangement uses TRBV7-3 and TRBJ2-3; 12 bases agree with TRBD2. This CDR3 comprises 16 residues. The junction had 1 base not matched to a gene; V was cut back by 0 bases and J by 3 bases. The germline CDR1 and CDR2 sequences are SGHTA and FQGTGA. The CDR3 is CASSLTTSGSTDTQYF. Here the CDR3 DNA reads TGTGCCAGCAGCTTAACGACTAGCGGGAGTACAGATACGCAGTATTTT.

The chain uses TRBV18 and TRBJ2-1; D possibly corresponds to TRBD2 (5 bases). The V end lost 3 bases, the J end lost 14 bases, and 11 bases lay between the germline ends. The germline V gene has CDR1 KGHSH and CDR2 LQKENI. The CDR3 runs to 11 residues. The CDR3 here is CASSPGELKFF. CDR3 sequence (DNA): TGTGCCAGCTCACCCGGGGAACTTAAGTTCTTC.

V gene TRBV4-3 combines with J gene TRBJ2-3, with D perhaps matching TRBD2 (6 bases). Between the trimmed V and J ends, which lost 0 bases and 0 bases, there was a span of 7 bases. There are 15 residues in the CDR3. CDR1 and CDR2 from the germline V gene are LGHNA and YSLEER. CDR3 in amino acids: CASSQDGLSTDTQYF. CDR3 DNA sequence: TGCGCCAGCAGCCAAGATGGACTAAGCACAGATACGCAGTATTTT.

The rearrangement links TRBV30 to TRBJ2-7; 10 nucleotides align to TRBD1. This CDR3 region has 15 residues. The junction had 7 bases not matched to a gene; V was cut back by 3 bases and J by 2 bases. The germline V gene encodes CDR1 GTSNPN and CDR2 SVGIG (reference sequence). CDR3 protein: CAWRTGQGGPYEQYF. The CDR3 DNA reads as TGTGCCTGGAGAACTGGACAGGGGGGGCCCTACGAGCAGTACTTC.

This chain joins TRBV10-3 and TRBJ2-1; D ambiguous. The V and J ends lost 2 bases and 6 bases respectively, with 2 bases between them. CDR3 length: 11 residues. From germline, CDR1 is ENHRY and CDR2 SYGVKD. For the CDR3, the DNA is TGTGCCATCAGTGAGCGCAATGAGCAGTTCTTC. It translates to CAISERNEQFF.

The V gene is TRBV2, the J gene TRBJ2-3, with TRBD2 matching over 9 bases. V shed 2 bases, J shed 0 bases, and the junction held 3 bases outside the gene matches. This CDR3 is 16 amino acids long. Germline CDR1 reads SNHLY; CDR2 reads FYNNEI. This chain's CDR3 is CASSELAGWSTDTQYF. CDR3 DNA sequence: TGTGCCAGCAGTGAACTAGCGGGATGGAGCACAGATACGCAGTATTTT.

The V call is TRBV7-2, the J call TRBJ2-1; maybe TRBD2 (5 bases). The CDR3 is 14 residues long. Germline CDR1 reads SGHTA; CDR2 reads FQGNSA. Deletions cut 6 bases from V and 9 bases from J, with 18 bases between. Here the CDR3 reads CASRAGWAVGEQFF. In nucleotides, the CDR3 is TGTGCCAGCAGGGCGGGTTGGGCGGTAGGTGAGCAGTTCTTC.

The chain couples TRBV7-9 to TRBJ1-3; D unclear. Trimming left V 6 bases short and J 4 bases short, with 10 bases between. This CDR3 is built from 13 residues. CDR1 is SEHNR, CDR2 FQNEAQ, per germline (reference sequence). The CDR3 DNA follows: TGTGCCAGCAGAAGGTCGACAGGAAACACCATATATTTT. Its protein is CASRRSTGNTIYF.

The V gene is TRBV5-1, the J gene TRBJ2-7; 10 nucleotides agree with TRBD2. The CDR3 has 16 residues. CDR1 SGHRS and CDR2 YFSETQ come from the germline V gene. J lost 5 bases, V lost 4 bases, and 12 bases had no gene match. CDR3 sequence: CASSRGLADLSNEQYF. For the CDR3, the DNA is TGCGCCAGCAGCCGAGGACTAGCGGACCTGTCAAACGAGCAGTACTTC.

As DNA, the CDR3 is TGTGCCAGCAGCCTAGGCCCAAAAGCGGGGAACTACAATGAGCAGTTCTTC. Amino acids: CASSLGPKAGNYNEQFF. The J gene is TRBJ2-1, the V gene TRBV28; TRBD2 agrees at 7 bases. The CDR3 is 17 amino acids. V shed 6 bases and J 3 bases; nucleotides not matched to a gene: 14. Germline CDR1 and CDR2: MDHEN and SYDVKM.

The rearrangement joins TRBV30 to TRBJ1-5; D is possibly TRBD1 (5 bases). The CDR3 sequence is 14 residues long. Germline V gives CDR1 GTSNPN, CDR2 SVGIG (reference sequence). Deletions cut 0 bases from V and 5 bases from J, with 11 bases between. In nucleotides, the CDR3 is TGTGCCTGGAGTGTACCGGGGGGATATCAGCCCCAGCATTTT. Amino acid sequence: CAWSVPGGYQPQHF.

The chain recombines TRBV28 with TRBJ2-2; the D gene is possibly TRBD1 (5 bases). This CDR3 is built from 15 residues. The V and J ends lost 2 bases and 5 bases respectively, with 12 bases between them. CDR1 MDHEN and CDR2 SYDVKM come from the germline V gene. CDR3 sequence reads: CASSLIGAKTGELFF. CDR3 coding DNA: TGTGCCAGCAGTTTAATAGGGGCTAAAACCGGGGAGCTGTTTTTT.

The chain couples TRBV4-3 to TRBJ2-1; 10 bases align to TRBD2. CDR3 length equals 18 residues. Germline CDR1 and CDR2: LGHNA and YSLEER. The V and J ends lost 1 base and 0 bases, in that order; junction bases with no gene match: 6. The CDR3 is CASSQGTSGTLSYNEQFF. The CDR3 DNA follows: TGCGCCAGCAGCCAAGGCACTAGCGGGACCCTCTCCTACAATGAGCAGTTCTTC.

This rearrangement joins TRBV7-3 to TRBJ1-1; D is perhaps TRBD1 (5 bases). Looked up from germline, CDR1 is SGHTA and CDR2 is FQGTGA. This CDR3 has 14 amino acids. Trimming left V 2 bases short and J 2 bases short, with 9 bases between. CDR3 sequence reads: CASSLLGHNTEAFF. CDR3 coding DNA: TGTGCCAGCAGCTTACTGGGGCACAACACTGAAGCTTTCTTT.

This clone was seen a handful of times. The CDR3 spells CASSWAGQPYEQYF. CDR3 DNA sequence: TGTGCCAGCAGCTGGGCGGGGCAGCCCTACGAGCAGTACTTC. The chain recombines TRBV5-8 with TRBJ2-7; D may be TRBD2 (6 bases). The V gene's germline CDR1 is SGHTS and CDR2 YDEGEE. This CDR3 has 14 amino acids. V shed 3 bases and J shed 2 bases, with 12 bases lying between them.

The chain has TRBV9 and TRBJ2-5; 7 bases fit TRBD2. This CDR3 region has 16 residues. Trimming at V came to 3 bases and at J to 7 bases, leaving 15 bases not matched to a gene. CDR1 and CDR2 (germline): SGDLS, YYNGEE. CDR3 amino acids: CASSARLEGPGGTQYF. In DNA form, the CDR3 reads TGTGCCAGCAGCGCCCGCTTAGAGGGGCCGGGGGGGACCCAGTACTTC. The full variable domain, its missing parts supplied by reference TRBV9 and TRBJ2-5, is DSGVTQTPKHLITATGQRVTLRCSPRSGDLSVYWYQQSLDQGLQFLIQYYNGEERAKGNILERFSAQQFPDLHSELNLSSLELGDSALYFCASSARLEGPGGTQYFGPGTRLLVL.

The chain couples TRBV6-5 to TRBJ2-2, with 9 bases matching TRBD2. V trimming: 0 bases; J trimming: 7 bases; junction bases outside the gene matches: 6. CDR3 length: 16 residues. Per the germline V gene, CDR1 is MNHEY and CDR2 is SVGAGI. CDR3 in amino acids: CASSYSVAGVFGELFF. CDR3 bases: TGTGCCAGCAGTTACTCGGTAGCGGGAGTTTTCGGGGAGCTGTTTTTT.

V and J are TRBV5-1 and TRBJ2-1, with D perhaps TRBD1 (5 bases). The V end lost 3 bases, the J end lost 7 bases, and 11 bases lay between the germline ends. The CDR3 covers 13 residues. From germline, CDR1 is SGHRS and CDR2 YFSETQ. The CDR3 here is CASSWRSGNEQFF. As DNA, the CDR3 is TGCGCCAGCAGCTGGCGCTCAGGGAATGAGCAGTTCTTC.

V and J are TRBV21-1 and TRBJ2-6; the tabulated D call, TRBD1, remains unverified against the DNA. TRBV21-1 is a pseudogene segment. This CDR3 contains 20 residues. CDR3 in DNA: TGTGCCAGCAGCAAAGGAGGTGCGGGACAGCGTCGCTCTGGGGCCAACGTCCTGACTTTC. This gives the protein CASSKGGAGQRRSGANVLTF.

This clone was seen just once. The chain employs TRBV19 and TRBJ2-1; 10 nucleotides line up with TRBD2. V was pared by 6 bases and J by 4 bases, with 6 bases of the junction left unmatched. Germline-derived CDR1 and CDR2 are LNHDA and SQIVND (reference sequence). This CDR3 has 15 residues. The CDR3 region is CASSRLLAGYNEQFF. CDR3 coding DNA: TGTGCCAGTAGCCGACTACTAGCGGGATACAATGAGCAGTTCTTC.

The chain joins TRBV13 to TRBJ1-6, with D maybe TRBD1 (5 bases). CDR3 length: 15 residues. The germline V and J ends were trimmed by 8 bases and 6 bases, with 17 bases remaining between them. Per the germline V gene, CDR1 is PRHDT and CDR2 is FYEKMQ (reference sequence). CDR3 nucleotide sequence: TGTGCCAGCCAAACAAGGGGAGGCTTTAATTCACCCCTCCACTTT. Encoded protein: CASQTRGGFNSPLHF.

V is TRBV6-4 and J is TRBJ2-1; the match to TRBD2 covers 13 bases. V was clipped by 0 bases and J by 4 bases; unmatched bases: 15. Germline CDR1 is MRHNA and CDR2 is SNTAGT. CDR3 length: 21 residues. The CDR3 loop is CASSDSISGLAGVRGYNEQFF. CDR3 sequence (DNA): TGTGCCAGCAGTGACTCGATCTCCGGACTAGCGGGAGTTCGGGGGTACAATGAGCAGTTCTTC.

This clone was seen only a few times. The chain employs TRBV28 and TRBJ1-1, with 7 positions matching TRBD1. The CDR3 length is 14 residues. Losses at the gene ends were 10 bases for V and 0 bases for J; bases not matched to a gene: 8. Germline V gives CDR1 MDHEN, CDR2 SYDVKM. CDR3 loop: CATITGVMNTEAFF. The CDR3 region has the DNA TGTGCCACCATCACAGGGGTGATGAACACTGAAGCTTTCTTT. Complete variable domain (other parts from reference TRBV28 and TRBJ1-1): DVKVTQSSRYLVKRTGEKVFLECVQDMDHENMFWYRQDPGLGLRLIYFSYDVKMKEKGDIPEGYSVSREKKERFSLILESASTNQTSMYLCATITGVMNTEAFFGQGTRLTVV.

This chain uses TRBV12-5 with TRBJ2-7; D possibly corresponds to TRBD2 (6 bases). CDR3 length equals 16 residues. Germline assignment: CDR1 LGHNT and CDR2 FRNRAP. V was trimmed by 0 bases and J by 3 bases, leaving 15 bases between them. Here the CDR3 reads CASGLVLGLAHYEQYF. The CDR3 DNA reads as TGTGCTAGTGGTTTGGTACTCGGGCTAGCGCACTACGAGCAGTACTTC.

V gene TRBV10-3 combines with J gene TRBJ2-3, with D uncertain. Germline V gene data show CDR1 as ENHRY and CDR2 as SYGVKD. The CDR3 runs to 11 residues. Trimming stripped 8 bases from V and 5 bases from J, with 8 bases between. CDR3 sequence (DNA): TGTGCCATCGGCTCGGGAGATACGCAGTATTTT. This translates into CAIGSGDTQYF.

This rearrangement joins TRBV4-3 to TRBJ1-5, with D hard to call. Trimming removed 1 base at V and 0 bases at J, with 7 bases between. Per the germline V gene, CDR1 is LGHNA and CDR2 is YSLEER. The CDR3 spans 15 residues. The CDR3 sequence is CASSQGRFSNQPQHF. CDR3 coding DNA: TGCGCCAGCAGCCAAGGGCGGTTTAGCAATCAGCCCCAGCATTTT.

The V and J genes are TRBV27 and TRBJ2-7, with 12 bases fitting TRBD2. The trim removed 3 bases at V and 3 bases at J, leaving 3 bases unmatched. CDR3 size: 15 residues. CDR1 MNHEY and CDR2 SMNVEV come from the germline V gene (reference sequence). The CDR3 DNA sequence: TGTGCCAGCAGTTTGGCTAGCGGGAGGGGCTACGAGCAGTACTTC. This translates into CASSLASGRGYEQYF.

The V and J genes are TRBV28 and TRBJ1-2, with D uncertain. This CDR3 has 12 residues. V lost 1 base, J lost 5 bases, and 5 bases lay in between. The germline gives CDR1 MDHEN, CDR2 SYDVKM. The CDR3 here is CASSLFRYGYTF. The CDR3 coding sequence is TGTGCCAGCAGTTTATTCCGTTATGGCTACACCTTC.